Presented here are 32 T cell receptor beta chains from one specimen sequenced in a study of T cell responses to AZD1222 COVID-19 vaccine. Here immunoSEQ multiplex PCR was the method, and the copy in TCRdb shows in-frame clones only, minus some. Among 100,000 to 130,000 clones listed, approximately 88% were seen once. Sample: peripheral blood, taken on day 0 of AZD1222 vaccination. The receptors were gathered from an adult in good health.

This chain connects TRBV28 to TRBJ1-3; TRBD1 agrees at 12 bases. Losses at the gene ends were 2 bases for V and 4 bases for J; bases not matched to a gene: 3. The CDR3 runs 16 residues. CDR1 is MDHEN and CDR2 is SYDVKM in the germline V gene. The CDR3 DNA follows: TGTGCCAGCAGTTTAGGGACAGGGGGCATGGGAAACACCATATATTTT. Translated: CASSLGTGGMGNTIYF.

This clone was observed a few times. This chain uses TRBV7-3 with TRBJ2-7; 7 bases line up with TRBD1. The CDR3 is made up of 14 amino acids. CDR1 is SGHTA, CDR2 FQGTGA, per germline. V trimming: 3 bases; J trimming: 5 bases; junction bases outside the gene matches: 7. CDR3 region: CASSFGQVADEQYF. DNA of the CDR3: TGTGCCAGCAGCTTTGGACAGGTTGCGGACGAGCAGTACTTC. Complete variable domain (other parts from reference TRBV7-3 and TRBJ2-7): GAGVSQTPSNKVTEKGKYVELRCDPISGHTALYWYRQSLGQGPEFLIYFQGTGAADDSGLPNDRFFAVRPEGSVSTLKIQRTERGDSAVYLCASSFGQVADEQYFGPGTRLTVT.

V and J are TRBV5-1 and TRBJ1-1; 9 positions agree with TRBD1. Germline V gives CDR1 SGHRS, CDR2 YFSETQ. The CDR3 has 14 amino acids. The V and J ends lost 0 bases and 4 bases, in that order; junction bases with no gene match: 1. CDR3 residues: CASSLGQGGTEAFF. CDR3 DNA: TGCGCCAGCAGCTTGGGACAGGGGGGCACTGAAGCTTTCTTT.

The genes are TRBV24-1 and TRBJ2-7, with 10 positions matching TRBD2. V gave up 4 bases and J gave up 5 bases; unmatched junction bases: 16. Germline CDR1 reads KGHDR; CDR2 reads SFDVKD. The CDR3 is made up of 18 amino acids. The CDR3 sequence: CATSDPRGLAGVADEQYF. As DNA, the CDR3 is TGTGCCACCAGTGACCCGCGAGGGCTAGCGGGAGTTGCAGACGAGCAGTACTTC.

V and J are TRBV6-5 and TRBJ2-1; D may correspond to TRBD1 or TRBD2 (5 bases each). Trimming left V 2 bases short and J 6 bases short, with 14 bases between. This CDR3 comprises 15 residues. From germline, CDR1 is MNHEY and CDR2 SVGAGI. CDR3: CASSYDRDPGNEQFF. In DNA, the CDR3 is TGTGCCAGCAGTTACGACCGGGACCCGGGCAATGAGCAGTTCTTC.

The chain combines TRBV11-2 with TRBJ1-1; D gene unclear. V was pared by 1 base and J by 4 bases, with 10 bases between. In germline, CDR1 is SGHAT, CDR2 FQNNGV. This CDR3 region has 14 residues. The CDR3 nucleotides are TGTGCCAGCAGCTTAGGTCGGGTGGGCACTGAAGCTTTCTTT. It encodes CASSLGRVGTEAFF.

The chain is built from TRBV7-3 and TRBJ2-2; D ambiguous. Germline assignment: CDR1 SGHTA and CDR2 FQGTGA. The CDR3 contains 16 residues. V was pared by 5 bases and J by 1 base, with 14 bases between. The CDR3 DNA reads TGTGCCAGCAGCCCTCGAGCCACCAAGAACACCGGGGAGCTGTTTTTT. Its protein product is CASSPRATKNTGELFF.

The chain has TRBV30 and TRBJ2-7, with TRBD2 identical over 9 bases. This CDR3 has 12 amino acids. Trimming at V came to 8 bases and at J to 0 bases, leaving 2 bases not matched to a gene. Germline CDR1 and CDR2: GTSNPN and SVGIG (reference sequence). The CDR3 protein is CAGGRDSYEQYF. DNA of the CDR3: TGTGCCGGCGGGAGGGACTCCTACGAGCAGTACTTC.

This clone appeared many times. The rearrangement uses TRBV14 and TRBJ2-1; 9 nucleotides match TRBD1. Looked up from germline, CDR1 is SGHDN and CDR2 is FVKESK. V lost 5 bases, J lost 8 bases, and 13 bases stayed unmatched. CDR3 length equals 16 residues. The CDR3 here is CASSSYGTGWGDEQFF. Written as DNA, the CDR3 is TGTGCCAGCAGCTCTTACGGGACAGGGTGGGGAGATGAGCAGTTCTTC.

This clone was recorded a few times. The chain combines TRBV27 with TRBJ1-2; TRBD1 might be the D (5 bases). Germline V gene data show CDR1 as MNHEY and CDR2 as SMNVEV (reference sequence). This CDR3 comprises 17 residues. Trimming removed 5 bases at V and 8 bases at J, with 27 bases between. In DNA, the CDR3 is TGTGCCAGCAGTCCCCTTCCCGGAGGCCGGGACCGGCGGGGCTACACCTTC. Protein product: CASSPLPGGRDRRGYTF.

The rearrangement uses TRBV5-5 and TRBJ2-7; 12 bases map to TRBD2. Germline V gene sequence: CDR1 SGHKS, CDR2 YYEKEE (reference sequence). The CDR3 extends over 16 amino acids. Losses at the gene ends were 0 bases for V and 1 base for J; bases not matched to a gene: 2. CDR3 coding DNA: TGTGCCAGCAGCTTGGCGACTAGCGGGAGTTCCTACGAGCAGTACTTC. This sequence encodes CASSLATSGSSYEQYF.

The V gene is TRBV7-2, the J gene TRBJ2-3; D gene unclear. CDR1 is SGHTA, CDR2 FQGNSA, per germline. The CDR3 is 13 residues long. Trimming took 6 bases from V and 0 from J, leaving 7 bases between them. In DNA form, the CDR3 reads TGTGCCAGCAGAGGACCTAGCACAGATACGCAGTATTTT. This encodes CASRGPSTDTQYF.

V and J are TRBV5-8 and TRBJ2-3; 13 bases are shared with TRBD2. V gave up 7 bases and J gave up 4 bases; unmatched junction bases: 15. The CDR3 has 18 amino acids. CDR1 SGHTS and CDR2 YDEGEE come from the germline V gene. The CDR3 protein is CASPLGWWTSGSSDTQYF. Here the CDR3 DNA reads TGTGCCAGCCCACTGGGGTGGTGGACTAGCGGGAGTTCAGATACGCAGTATTTT.

The rearrangement links TRBV5-5 to TRBJ1-1, with a tentative D call TRBD1 (6 bases). The germline V gene encodes CDR1 SGHKS and CDR2 YYEKEE (reference sequence). The CDR3 is made up of 15 amino acids. Between the trimmed V and J ends, which lost 1 base and 2 bases, there was a span of 12 bases. For the CDR3, the DNA is TGTGCCAGCAGCTTGTGGGTGGACAGTAACACTGAAGCTTTCTTT. Protein sequence: CASSLWVDSNTEAFF.

The chain carries TRBV3-1 (or the pseudogene TRBV3-2) and TRBJ2-4; D is perhaps TRBD1 (5 bases). Germline V gives CDR1 LGHDT, CDR2 YNNKEL (reference sequence). The CDR3 is 16 amino acids. V was cut by 5 bases and J by 5 bases, with 19 bases left in between. The chain's CDR3 is CASSGTLDRRENIQYF. Written as DNA, the CDR3 is TGTGCCAGCAGCGGCACCTTAGACAGACGGGAAAACATTCAGTACTTC.

The V and J genes are TRBV11-1 and TRBJ1-1; D uncertain. This CDR3 has 13 residues. Trimming shortened V by 0 bases and J by 7 bases, and 9 bases separated the two germline ends. Per the germline V gene, CDR1 is SGHAT and CDR2 is FQDESV (reference sequence). This CDR3 is CASSLAAGSEAFF. CDR3 in DNA: TGTGCCAGCAGCTTAGCTGCCGGCAGTGAAGCTTTCTTT.

CDR3 loop: CASSVQGGNQPQHF. For the CDR3, the DNA is TGTGCCAGCAGCGTACAGGGTGGCAATCAGCCCCAGCATTTT. This chain links TRBV7-2 with TRBJ1-5, with a possible D match to TRBD1 (6 bases). Germline V gene lookup returns CDR1 SGHTA and CDR2 FQGNSA. V lost 5 bases and J 2 bases, leaving 10 bases between the germline ends. The CDR3 length is 14 residues.

The chain is built from TRBV6-4 and TRBJ2-3, with TRBD1 identical over 10 bases. The junction had 6 bases not matched to a gene; V was cut back by 5 bases and J by 4 bases. The CDR3 is made up of 15 amino acids. The germline V gene has CDR1 MRHNA and CDR2 SNTAGT. The CDR3 loop is CASSSTGGSADTQYF. The DNA of the CDR3 is TGTGCCAGCAGTTCGACAGGGGGCAGCGCAGATACGCAGTATTTT.

This clone was detected a few times. The chain employs TRBV7-9 and TRBJ2-5, with unresolved D. From germline, CDR1 is SEHNR and CDR2 FQNEAQ (reference sequence). V lost 1 base and J 1 base, leaving 7 bases between the germline ends. The CDR3 runs to 14 residues. The CDR3 region has the DNA TGTGCCAGCAGCTTAGGGCGCGGCCAAGAGACCCAGTACTTC. Protein product: CASSLGRGQETQYF.

V and J are TRBV28 and TRBJ1-4, with 10 bases that match TRBD1. J gave up 7 bases and V 6 bases, and 8 bases lay outside the gene matches. This CDR3 has 15 residues. Germline CDR1 and CDR2: MDHEN and SYDVKM. The DNA of the CDR3 is TGTGCCAGCAGATCTCCGGGACAGGGGAGTGAAAAACTGTTTTTT. Its translation: CASRSPGQGSEKLFF.

The genes are TRBV7-2 and TRBJ2-2, with TRBD2 matching 7 bases. Germline-derived CDR1 and CDR2 are SGHTA and FQGNSA. V trimming: 3 bases; J trimming: 3 bases; junction bases outside the gene matches: 7. This CDR3 has 16 amino acids. As DNA, the CDR3 is TGTGCCAGCAGCTTGATTGCGGGAGTGTACACCGGGGAGCTGTTTTTT. Translating it yields CASSLIAGVYTGELFF.

In this sample, this clone turned up a few times. The CDR3: CASSINRDSYEQYF. Here the CDR3 DNA reads TGTGCCAGCAGCATAAACAGGGACAGCTACGAGCAGTACTTC. The genes are TRBV13 and TRBJ2-7; TRBD1 matches 7 bases. CDR1 is PRHDT, CDR2 FYEKMQ, per germline (reference sequence). The V gene end was trimmed by 5 bases and the J gene end by 3 bases; junction bases not matched to a gene: 7. This CDR3 has 14 amino acids.

This chain links TRBV7-2 with TRBJ1-4, with 9 bases that match TRBD1. This CDR3 has 14 residues. CDR1 is SGHTA, CDR2 FQGNSA, per germline. J was trimmed by 8 bases and V by 5 bases; bases with no gene match: 6. The CDR3 bases are TGTGCCAGCAGCCAGGGACAGGGCGGAGAAAAACTGTTTTTT. It encodes CASSQGQGGEKLFF.

The CDR3 DNA reads as TGTGCCAGCAGCTTAGAATCACACGCTTTCTTT. Translation gives CASSLESHAFF. This chain connects TRBV11-2 to TRBJ1-1; D not certain. Per germline, CDR1 SGHAT and CDR2 FQNNGV. Trimming removed 0 bases from V and 11 bases from J, with 7 bases in between. The length of the CDR3 is 11 residues.

The CDR3 protein is CASGSRGLGTGELFF. The CDR3 nucleotides read TGTGCCAGCGGTTCCAGGGGGCTCGGCACCGGGGAGCTGTTTTTT. The V and J genes are TRBV28 and TRBJ2-2; 8 bases match TRBD1. Trimming took 8 bases from V and 4 from J; bases not matched to a gene: 9. The CDR3 is 15 residues long. CDR1 and CDR2 from the germline V gene are MDHEN and SYDVKM.

The chain carries TRBV29-1 and TRBJ2-3, with 8 bases aligning to TRBD1. Unmatched junction bases numbered 14, after V lost 7 bases and J lost 5 bases. Germline CDR1 and CDR2: SQVTM and ANQGSEA. This CDR3 has 15 amino acids. The CDR3 DNA reads as TGCAGCGCCGAGGTAGCCAGGGGGCGCGGAGATACGCAGTATTTT. This translates into CSAEVARGRGDTQYF.

A single count supports this clone. CDR3 nucleotides: TGTGCCAGCAGCTTAGACTCAGGGGGTAAAGGCGAGCAGTACTTC. Its protein product is CASSLDSGGKGEQYF. V usage is TRBV7-8 and J usage is TRBJ2-7, with 7 bases matching TRBD1. Germline loops: CDR1 SGHVS, CDR2 FQNEAQ. CDR3 length: 15 amino acids. J lost 6 bases, V lost 1 base, and 9 bases had no gene match. The full variable domain, rest sourced from reference TRBV7-8 and TRBJ2-7, is GAGVSQSPRYKVAKRGQDVALRCDPISGHVSLFWYQQALGQGPEFLTYFQNEAQLDKSGLPSDRFFAERPEGSVSTLKIQRTQQEDSAVYLCASSLDSGGKGEQYFGPGTRLTVT.

The chain links TRBV15 to TRBJ2-1; TRBD1 matches 9 bases. Looked up from germline, CDR1 is LNHNV and CDR2 is YYDKDF (reference sequence). The CDR3 runs to 16 residues. J was trimmed by 7 bases and V by 4 bases; bases with no gene match: 11. The CDR3 region has the DNA TGTGCCACCAGCACCGGACAGGGGAAGTCGTGGAATGAGCAGTTCTTC. Its protein is CATSTGQGKSWNEQFF. Combining the CDR3 with reference TRBV15 and TRBJ2-1 gives the whole variable domain DAMVIQNPRYQVTQFGKPVTLSCSQTLNHNVMYWYQQKSSQAPKLLFHYYDKDFNNEADTPDNFQSRRPNTSFCFLDIRSPGLGDTAMYLCATSTGQGKSWNEQFFGPGTRLTVL.

This rearrangement joins TRBV6-5 to TRBJ1-5, with D perhaps TRBD1 (6 bases). CDR3 size: 14 residues. Germline V CDR1 and CDR2: MNHEY, SVGAGI. The V end lost 4 bases, the J end lost 7 bases, and 14 bases lay between the germline ends. CDR3 DNA: TGTGCCAGCAGTTTACAACAGGGAGGCCAGCCCCAGCATTTT. Its protein product is CASSLQQGGQPQHF.

J is TRBJ2-7 and V is TRBV5-4; TRBD2 matches at 10 bases. The CDR3 spans 15 residues. The germline gives CDR1 SGHNT, CDR2 YYREEE (reference sequence). The trim removed 1 base at V and 5 bases at J, leaving 6 bases unmatched. This chain's CDR3 is CASSLPLAGVNEQYF. The CDR3 DNA follows: TGTGCCAGCAGCTTGCCCCTAGCGGGAGTAAACGAGCAGTACTTC.

The rearrangement links TRBV19 to TRBJ1-3; maybe TRBD1 (6 bases). CDR1 is LNHDA, CDR2 SQIVND, per germline (reference sequence). This CDR3 has 18 residues. Trimming took off 8 bases at V and 0 bases at J, with 23 bases between the two ends. CDR3 nucleotides: TGTGCCAGTCGGAAATTTCTGGACAGACCAAGCTCTGGAAACACCATATATTTT. Its translation: CASRKFLDRPSSGNTIYF. Supplemented by reference TRBV19 and TRBJ1-3, the full variable domain reads DGGITQSPKYLFRKEGQNVTLSCEQNLNHDAMYWYRQDPGQGLRLIYYSQIVNDFQKGDIAEGYSVSREKKESFPLTVTSAQKNPTAFYLCASRKFLDRPSSGNTIYFGEGSWLTVV.

The chain uses TRBV6-6 and TRBJ2-7, with 8 bases aligning to TRBD1. CDR3 size: 13 residues. The J segment lost 4 bases and the V segment lost 6 bases, leaving 5 bases of the junction unmatched. Looked up from germline, CDR1 is MNHNY and CDR2 is SVGAGI (reference sequence). The CDR3 is CASRTGGTYEQYF. The CDR3 DNA sequence: TGTGCCAGCAGAACAGGGGGGACATACGAGCAGTACTTC.